One and the same sample provided the 8 T cell receptor beta chains below, sequenced in a study of beta chain features in type 1 diabetes. Expressed TCRB transcripts were sequenced, since all the RNA that had been isolated was reverse transcribed. Libraries were prepared by immunoSEQ multiplex PCR; TCRdb keeps only in-frame clonotypes and omits some of them. This sample has 11,000 to 15,000 clones, with approximately 64% found just once. These TCRs are of unknown antigen specificity. Notes on the study in general: In every one of the four CD4+ subsets, TCRB CDR3s were moderately but significantly shorter in Type 1 diabetes patients.

Input material: stem cell memory CD4+ T cells from blood. The source of these receptors is a woman aged 18-29 years with type 1 diabetes.

The chain combines TRBV19 with TRBJ2-7; the match to TRBD1 covers 7 bases. The germline CDR1 and CDR2 sequences are LNHDA and SQIVND (reference sequence). The CDR3 extends over 15 amino acids. The V and J ends lost 3 bases and 3 bases, in that order; junction bases with no gene match: 8. The DNA for the CDR3 is TGTGCCAGTAGTATCTACAGGGGATCCCTCTACGAGCAGTACTTC. Protein sequence: CASSIYRGSLYEQYF.

For the CDR3, the DNA is TGTGCCAGCTCGGACAGCTATGGCTACACCTTC. Translation gives CASSDSYGYTF. This rearrangement joins TRBV28 to TRBJ1-2, with TRBD1 as a possible D gene (6 bases). Germline CDR1 and CDR2: MDHEN and SYDVKM. Trimming left V 8 bases short and J 4 bases short, with 8 bases between. The CDR3 contains 11 residues.

The table lists this clone with a count of one. This sequence joins TRBV5-1 and TRBJ2-7; 8 positions agree with TRBD1. This CDR3 has 13 amino acids. CDR1 and CDR2 (germline): SGHRS, YFSETQ. The V gene end was trimmed by 4 bases and the J gene end by 5 bases; junction bases not matched to a gene: 5. This CDR3 is CASSTQGGDEQYF. In DNA, the CDR3 is TGCGCCAGCAGCACACAGGGGGGCGACGAGCAGTACTTC.

The chain recombines TRBV2 with TRBJ2-5; 9 positions match TRBD2. The J call is doubtful: the DNA matches TRBJ2-7 better. The CDR3 is 14 residues long. Germline CDR1 SNHLY, CDR2 FYNNEI. The CDR3 DNA follows: TGTGCCAGCAGTCGGGCTAGCGGGAACTACGAGCAGTACTTC. Its protein is CASSRASGNYEQYF.

This chain links TRBV29-1 with TRBJ2-7; 8 nucleotides align to TRBD1. V lost 7 bases, J lost 3 bases, and 8 bases stayed unmatched. The V gene's germline CDR1 is SQVTM and CDR2 ANQGSEA. The CDR3 consists of 13 residues. Written as DNA, the CDR3 is TGCAGCGCCGGACAGGGTGGGGACTACGAGCAGTACTTC. Protein sequence: CSAGQGGDYEQYF.

The rearrangement joins TRBV6-1 to TRBJ2-7, with D unresolved. CDR1 is MNHNS, CDR2 SASEGT, per germline. This CDR3 has 13 residues. V lost 2 bases and J lost 2, with 7 bases in between. The CDR3 is CASSERGAYEQYF. The CDR3 coding sequence is TGTGCCAGCAGTGAACGAGGTGCCTACGAGCAGTACTTC.

The genes are TRBV2 and TRBJ2-5; 10 bases agree with TRBD2. V was pared by 6 bases and J by 4 bases, with 8 bases of the junction left unmatched. Germline-derived CDR1 and CDR2 are SNHLY and FYNNEI. The CDR3 runs to 15 residues. CDR3 bases: TGTGCCAGCAGCGACACTAGCGGGGCTAGAGAGACCCAGTACTTC. This gives the protein CASSDTSGARETQYF.

The chain couples TRBV21-1 to TRBJ2-7; the D call TRBD1 from the table was never checked on the DNA. TRBV21-1 is a listed pseudogene. CDR3 size: 14 residues. The CDR3 loop is CASSNEDSSYEQYF. CDR3 in DNA: TGTGCCAGCAGCAATGAGGACAGCTCCTACGAGCAGTACTTC.